This TCR beta chain was found in a study of T cells after yellow fever vaccination. In this sample, this clonotype turned up a few times. MiXCR, run by TCRdb on the 5' RACE reads, gives a single entry per CDR3 protein. The sample consists of around 300,000 distinct CDR3 sequences, under 15% of them appearing once. The germline CDR1 and CDR2 sequences are DFQATT and SNEGSKA (reference sequence). The CDR3 extends over 15 amino acids. Trimming at V came to 8 bases and at J to 5 bases, leaving 8 bases not matched to a gene. The chain recombines TRBV20-1 with TRBJ2-5; 16 positions agree with TRBD2. The TCR sequence derives from a man younger than 45 who received the YFV17D yellow fever vaccine. The material sequenced was CD4+ T cells sorted from PBMCs, taken 45 days after the yellow fever booster vaccination. In DNA form, the CDR3 reads TGCAGTCCGGGACTAGCGGGAGGGAAGGGGGAGACCCAGTACTTC. Its protein product is CSPGLAGGKGETQYF.